Each of the 22 T cell receptor beta chains below was sequenced from the same sample in a study of response to subunit inactivated influenza vaccine. TCRdb re-analysed the RT-PCR reads in MiXCR, keeping a single row per CDR3 protein. The repertoire holds about 800,000 distinct CDR3 sequences, with 21% as singletons. This sample comprised PBMCs from blood, obtained 5 days after vaccination. Every receptor here comes from a man between 50 and 59 years old who received an inactivated influenza vaccine.

V usage is TRBV24-1 and J usage is TRBJ1-5; D is uncertain. The CDR3 totals 13 residues. Trimming took off 6 bases at V and 0 bases at J, with 5 bases between the two ends. From germline, CDR1 is KGHDR and CDR2 SFDVKD. The CDR3 bases are TGTGCCACCAGTTGGTATAGCAATCAGCCCCAGCATTTT. This codes for CATSWYSNQPQHF.

The table lists this clonotype with a few counts. The genes are TRBV20-1 and TRBJ2-7; 9 nucleotides agree with TRBD2. Germline trimming cut 6 bases from V and 0 bases from J; bases unmatched to any gene: 9. This CDR3 spans 15 amino acids. Germline assignment: CDR1 DFQATT and CDR2 SNEGSKA (reference sequence). The CDR3 nucleotides read TGCAGTGCCCCCCTACTAGCGGGCTCCTCCTACGAGCAGTACTTC. Residues: CSAPLLAGSSYEQYF.

Only a few counts were recorded for this clonotype. This chain connects TRBV10-3 to TRBJ1-2; 7 bases map to TRBD1. Germline values: CDR1 ENHRY, CDR2 SYGVKD. The ends lost 7 bases at V and 1 base at J; junction bases unmatched: 6. This CDR3 spans 14 amino acids. The CDR3 DNA is TGTGCCATCACTACCGGGACAGTTAACTATGGCTACACCTTC. This encodes CAITTGTVNYGYTF.

In this sample, this clonotype turned up many times. This sequence joins TRBV6-5 and TRBJ2-1; 10 nucleotides match TRBD2. The CDR3 covers 15 residues. The ends lost 5 bases at V and 3 bases at J; junction bases unmatched: 4. Germline CDR1 MNHEY, CDR2 SVGAGI. CDR3 nucleotide sequence: TGTGCCAGCAGTCTAAGCGGGAGGGGCTACAATGAGCAGTTCTTC. This codes for CASSLSGRGYNEQFF.

This chain connects TRBV28 to TRBJ2-1; 10 nucleotides match TRBD2. The CDR3 loop spans 13 amino acids. The V gene end was trimmed by 1 base and the J gene end by 14 bases; junction bases not matched to a gene: 5. Germline V gives CDR1 MDHEN, CDR2 SYDVKM. This chain's CDR3 is CASSLSSGSEKFF. CDR3 in DNA: TGTGCCAGCAGTTTATCTAGCGGGAGCGAGAAGTTCTTC. The full variable domain, its missing parts supplied by reference TRBV28 and TRBJ2-1, is DVKVTQSSRYLVKRTGEKVFLECVQDMDHENMFWYRQDPGLGLRLIYFSYDVKMKEKGDIPEGYSVSREKKERFSLILESASTNQTSMYLCASSLSSGSEKFFGPGTRLTVL.

This clonotype was seen repeatedly, ten times or more. This rearrangement joins TRBV7-9 to TRBJ2-1; D is unresolved. CDR1 SEHNR and CDR2 FQNEAQ come from the germline V gene (reference sequence). V was cut by 0 bases and J by 6 bases, with 3 bases left in between. This CDR3 comprises 12 residues. The CDR3 DNA sequence: TGTGCCAGCAGCTTAGCCGTCAATGAGCAGTTCTTC. Protein sequence: CASSLAVNEQFF.

This clonotype was observed a few times. The chain combines TRBV20-1 with TRBJ2-2; perhaps D is TRBD1 or TRBD2 (5 bases each). This CDR3 has 14 residues. Germline CDR1 and CDR2: DFQATT and SNEGSKA (reference sequence). Trimming pared 3 bases from V and 3 bases from J, leaving 11 bases between. CDR3 in DNA: TGCAGTGCTAGGAGGGGTGTTGACACCGGGGAGCTGTTTTTT. Its translation: CSARRGVDTGELFF.

A few counts support this clonotype. The gene calls are TRBV29-1 and TRBJ2-7, with a weak D call TRBD2 (6 bases). V was clipped by 4 bases and J by 0 bases, with 19 bases between them. The CDR3 contains 16 residues. Germline V lookup: CDR1 SQVTM, CDR2 ANQGSEA. CDR3 bases: TGCAGCGTTGGGGGGTCTTTTGCGGGGAGCTCCTACGAGCAGTACTTC. Its protein product is CSVGGSFAGSSYEQYF.

This clonotype has only one observation. The V gene is TRBV7-2, the J gene TRBJ2-5; 13 positions agree with TRBD2. The CDR3 is 17 amino acids. The germline V gene has CDR1 SGHTA and CDR2 FQGNSA. Losses at the gene ends were 2 bases for V and 6 bases for J; bases not matched to a gene: 9. CDR3 nucleotide sequence: TGTGCCAGCAGCTTACCACGGACTAGCGGGGGATTCAAGACCCAGTACTTC. This codes for CASSLPRTSGGFKTQYF.

This chain uses TRBV10-3 with TRBJ2-1; 15 bases are shared with TRBD2. V lost 6 bases, J lost 7 bases, and 7 bases stayed unmatched. Germline lookup yields CDR1 ENHRY and CDR2 SYGVKD. This CDR3 region has 16 residues. This CDR3 reads CAIRRRTSGGVNEQFF. The CDR3 bases are TGTGCCATCAGGAGACGGACTAGCGGGGGGGTAAATGAGCAGTTCTTC.

The chain has TRBV4-2 and TRBJ1-3; no clear D. The germline gives CDR1 LGHNA, CDR2 YNFKEQ. The V gene lost 0 bases and the J gene lost 0 bases, with 12 bases spanning the gap. This CDR3 region has 17 residues. In DNA, the CDR3 is TGTGCCAGCAGCCAAGATCAGCGGCCCCACTCTGGAAACACCATATATTTT. This encodes CASSQDQRPHSGNTIYF.

This clonotype occurred a few times. The rearrangement links TRBV6-2 or TRBV6-3 to TRBJ2-1; D ambiguous. Trimming removed 6 bases at V and 9 bases at J, with 15 bases between. The CDR3 sequence is 13 residues long. From germline, CDR1 is MNHEY and CDR2 SVGEGT. CDR3 residues: CASSPNGFGEQFF. In DNA, the CDR3 is TGTGCCAGCAGCCCAAATGGGTTTGGTGAGCAGTTCTTC.

The V and J genes are TRBV3-1 and TRBJ2-7, with 7 bases lining up with TRBD2. Germline lookup yields CDR1 LGHDT and CDR2 YNNKEL (reference sequence). V dropped 1 base and J dropped 8; count of bases not matched to a gene: 8. The CDR3 loop spans 14 amino acids. CDR3 coding DNA: TGTGCCAGCAGCCAAGGGCTAGCGGTCCGAAAGCAGTACTTC. Translation: CASSQGLAVRKQYF.

This clonotype occurred once. V gene TRBV9 combines with J gene TRBJ2-1; 10 bases are a match to TRBD2. The junction had 11 bases not matched to a gene; V was cut back by 0 bases and J by 5 bases. The CDR3 is 18 residues long. Germline V lookup: CDR1 SGDLS, CDR2 YYNGEE. The CDR3 DNA is TGTGCCAGCAGCGTAGGCCCCCTCCTAGCGGGAGTAGACAATGAGCAGTTCTTC. Translation gives CASSVGPLLAGVDNEQFF.

This clonotype was detected only a few times. This chain links TRBV7-8 with TRBJ2-1, with D possibly TRBD2 on 6 matching bases. The length of the CDR3 is 17 residues. The germline V gene has CDR1 SGHVS and CDR2 FQNEAQ. V gave up 1 base and J gave up 2 bases, with 15 bases separating them. In nucleotides, the CDR3 is TGTGCCAGCAGCTTAGGGGGGGTGTACAAGCCCTACAATGAGCAGTTCTTC. Its translation is CASSLGGVYKPYNEQFF. The entire variable domain, with the rest obtained from reference TRBV7-8 and TRBJ2-1, is as follows: GAGVSQSPRYKVAKRGQDVALRCDPISGHVSLFWYQQALGQGPEFLTYFQNEAQLDKSGLPSDRFFAERPEGSVSTLKIQRTQQEDSAVYLCASSLGGVYKPYNEQFFGPGTRLTVL.

The sample holds a few counts of this clonotype. Germline and junction disagree at one end, which may indicate a read error. The J gene is TRBJ2-1, the V gene TRBV10-3, with D uncertain. From germline, CDR1 is ENHRY and CDR2 SYGVKD. This CDR3 is 14 amino acids long. CDR3 residues: CTISDAESFSEQFF. CDR3 bases: TGTACCATCAGTGATGCCGAAAGCTTTTCGGAGCAGTTCTTC.

V is TRBV5-6 and J is TRBJ2-7, with 11 bases matching TRBD1. Trimming cost V 2 bases and J 6 bases; bases outside gene matches: 7. The CDR3 runs to 15 residues. CDR1 and CDR2 from the germline V gene are SGHDT and YYEEEE. CDR3 nucleotides: TGTGCCAGCAGCTTAAGTGGACAGGGGGCCTCCGAGCAGTACTTC. Amino acid sequence: CASSLSGQGASEQYF.

The chain joins TRBV29-1 to TRBJ2-1; D gene ambiguous. Trimming took 6 bases from V and 8 from J, leaving 17 bases between them. The CDR3 totals 13 residues. Germline V gene data show CDR1 as SQVTM and CDR2 as ANQGSEA. CDR3 sequence (DNA): TGCAGCGTCAAATTACCGGGCGGCTATGAGCAGTTCTTC. The encoded protein is CSVKLPGGYEQFF.

The rearrangement links TRBV6-2 or TRBV6-3 to TRBJ2-5; TRBD1 might be the D (6 bases). The germline V and J ends were trimmed by 4 bases and 5 bases, with 20 bases remaining between them. The CDR3 is made up of 16 amino acids. Germline V gene data show CDR1 as MNHEY and CDR2 as SVGEGT. Written as DNA, the CDR3 is TGTGCCAGCAGTTTGACGGGACAAAGGGGCTTGGAGACCCAGTACTTC. Protein sequence: CASSLTGQRGLETQYF.

V usage is TRBV20-1 and J usage is TRBJ1-1; 7 bases agree with TRBD1. This CDR3 spans 13 amino acids. The germline V gene has CDR1 DFQATT and CDR2 SNEGSKA (reference sequence). Trimming at V came to 8 bases and at J to 0 bases, leaving 6 bases not matched to a gene. CDR3 coding DNA: TGCAGTATCACAGGGGCCTTGAACACTGAAGCTTTCTTT. As protein: CSITGALNTEAFF.

V is TRBV2 and J is TRBJ2-3; 7 nucleotides line up with TRBD2. This CDR3 has 15 amino acids. The J segment lost 1 base and the V segment lost 3 bases, leaving 4 bases of the junction unmatched. CDR1 is SNHLY and CDR2 is FYNNEI in the germline V gene. The DNA for the CDR3 is TGTGCCAGCAGTGAGTCTAGCGGCCGCACAGATACGCAGTATTTT. Its translation is CASSESSGRTDTQYF.

The V and J genes are TRBV6-5 and TRBJ2-2; D not certain. Germline CDR1 is MNHEY and CDR2 is SVGAGI. Trimming took 1 base from V and 7 from J, leaving 10 bases between them. The CDR3 runs to 14 residues. Here the CDR3 reads CASSYYVLVGELFF. Written as DNA, the CDR3 is TGTGCCAGCAGTTACTACGTTCTGGTCGGGGAGCTGTTTTTT.